Here is one T cell receptor beta chain with its context. Its antigen remains unknown. The CDR3 loop spans 16 amino acids. The J segment lost 5 bases and the V segment lost 3 bases, leaving 8 bases of the junction unmatched. Germline V gene lookup returns CDR1 MNHNS and CDR2 SASEGT. Some clones are missing from TCRdb's copy, which holds only in-frame ones; the method was immunoSEQ multiplex PCR. The sample yields about 70,000 clones, about nine tenths seen once. The sample belongs to a study of OX40 agonist ivuxolimab in advanced cancers. General study points: CD4+ and CD8+ T cells in blood underwent clonal expansion by week 6 at 0.1 to 3.0 mg/kg.

The chain couples TRBV6-1 to TRBJ2-1, with 9 nucleotides matching TRBD2. Sequenced material: CD4+ or CD8+ T cells sorted from blood, taken in a trial of the OX40 agonist ivuxolimab. The source is an adult with an advanced solid tumor such as melanoma, head and neck, liver or kidney cancer. In nucleotides, the CDR3 is TGTGCCAGCAGTGATAAAAGTCTAGCGGGGAACAATGAGCAGTTCTTC. Translating it yields CASSDKSLAGNNEQFF.